A selection of T cell receptor beta chains follows, all from one sample in a study of Ad26.COV2.S vaccination and SARS-CoV-2 variants. Measured with immunoSEQ multiplex PCR; TCRdb has only the in-frame clones, and not every one. The repertoire has 300,000 to 400,000 clones, around 84% of them found once; the top ten carry roughly 3.3%. The source was peripheral blood, collected in a trial of Ad26.COV2.S vaccine versus placebo. The receptors originated from a person between 18 and 65 years old who received the Ad26.COV2.S COVID-19 vaccine or a placebo. CDR3s include the opening cysteine and the closing phenylalanine or tryptophan. Each record gives: V gene, clone size, J gene, D gene, CDR3 protein, CDR3 DNA. The D gene is left open where the match is weak. Clone size is given for some rows only: seen once, a few or many times, or a class if the clone is expanded.

TRBV28	-	TRBJ2-7	-	CASSPPPVGWSSYEQYF	TGTGCCAGCAGTCCCCCCCCCGTGGGTTGGAGCTCCTACGAGCAGTACTTC
TRBV9	-	TRBJ1-4	-	CASSVAGGYKEKLFF	TGTGCCAGCAGCGTCGCGGGGGGGTATAAGGAAAAACTGTTTTTT
TRBV19	-	TRBJ2-1	TRBD1	CASSGRQGGTYNEQFF	TGTGCCAGTAGTGGACGACAGGGGGGAACCTACAATGAGCAGTTCTTC
TRBV5-5	-	TRBJ2-7	TRBD1	CASSPTAGDRGRFGYEQYF	TGTGCCAGCAGCCCCACGGCGGGGGACAGGGGGCGGTTCGGTTACGAGCAGTACTTC
TRBV7-2	-	TRBJ2-2	-	CASSPPRNTGELFF	TGTGCCAGCAGCCCCCCGCGAAACACCGGGGAGCTGTTTTTT
TRBV6-5	once	TRBJ2-3	-	CATRLDYTDTQYF	TGTGCCACCAGACTAGACTACACAGATACGCAGTATTTT
TRBV2	-	TRBJ1-4	TRBD1	CASTELQGAYEKLFF	TGTGCCAGCACCGAGCTACAGGGGGCGTATGAAAAACTGTTTTTT
TRBV5-1	-	TRBJ2-5	-	CASMAGTGKETQYF	TGCGCCAGCATGGCAGGGACTGGGAAAGAGACCCAGTACTTC
TRBV2	-	TRBJ2-3	-	CASSTLEDTQYF	TGTGCCAGCAGCACCCTAGAGGATACGCAGTATTTT
TRBV10-3	-	TRBJ2-1	TRBD2	CAISINGGASFNEQFF	TGTGCCATCAGTATCAACGGGGGGGCCTCGTTCAATGAGCAGTTCTTC
TRBV12-5	-	TRBJ1-4	-	CASGLVSGLQNEKLFF	TGTGCTAGTGGTTTGGTATCGGGGCTGCAAAATGAAAAACTGTTTTTT
TRBV6-2/TRBV6-3	-	TRBJ2-1	-	CASSYEAVDYNEQFF	TGTGCCAGCAGTTACGAAGCGGTCGACTACAATGAGCAGTTCTTC
TRBV12-3/TRBV12-4	-	TRBJ2-5	-	CASSPGYQETQYF	TGTGCCAGCAGTCCCGGGTACCAAGAGACCCAGTACTTC
TRBV10-3	-	TRBJ1-2	-	CAISETVGYGYTF	TGTGCCATCAGTGAGACGGTGGGCTATGGCTACACCTTC
TRBV2	-	TRBJ2-7	TRBD2	CASSTSGGAYEQYF	TGTGCCAGCTCTACTAGCGGGGGGGCCTACGAGCAGTACTTC
TRBV2	-	TRBJ2-7	-	CASSEEGLKGYEQYF	TGTGCCAGCAGTGAAGAGGGACTCAAGGGCTACGAGCAGTACTTC
TRBV6-5	once	TRBJ2-2	-	CASSYSKVIPGELFF	TGTGCCAGCAGTTACTCGAAGGTCATTCCCGGGGAGCTGTTTTTT
TRBV18	once	TRBJ2-3	-	CASSPLPSLTDTQYF	TGTGCCAGCTCACCTTTGCCTAGCTTGACAGATACGCAGTATTTT
TRBV4-3	few	TRBJ1-6	-	CASSQALTDSPLHF	TGCGCCAGCAGCCAAGCACTCACCGACTCACCCCTCCACTTT
TRBV27	-	TRBJ1-1	-	CASSWEGMNTEAFF	TGTGCCAGCAGTTGGGAGGGCATGAACACTGAAGCTTTCTTT
TRBV5-1	once	TRBJ2-7	TRBD2	CASSYHLAGGPSSYEQYF	TGCGCCAGCAGCTACCATCTAGCGGGAGGGCCGAGCTCCTACGAGCAGTACTTC
TRBV28	once	TRBJ2-7	TRBD2	CASSSGLAGVAYEQYF	TGTGCCAGCAGTTCAGGACTAGCGGGAGTAGCCTACGAGCAGTACTTC
TRBV5-1	-	TRBJ2-7	TRBD2	CASSPGTSGGREQYF	TGCGCCAGCAGCCCGGGGACTAGCGGGGGCCGGGAGCAGTACTTC
TRBV27	-	TRBJ1-1	-	CASSVGHLNTEAFF	TGTGCCAGCAGTGTCGGACACCTGAACACTGAAGCTTTCTTT
TRBV7-2	-	TRBJ1-2	-	CASSRMGASNYGYTF	TGTGCCAGCAGCCGGATGGGGGCGTCTAACTATGGCTACACCTTC
TRBV9	-	TRBJ2-5	-	CASSVETGVGETQYF	TGTGCCAGCAGCGTAGAGACGGGAGTGGGAGAGACCCAGTACTTC
TRBV4-3	-	TRBJ2-7	-	CASSQAPPVFAGTSYEQYF	TGCGCCAGCAGCCAAGCCCCCCCTGTCTTTGCGGGAACCTCCTACGAGCAGTACTTC
TRBV9	-	TRBJ2-2	-	CASSEGGYTGELFF	TGTGCCAGCAGCGAGGGGGGTTACACCGGGGAGCTGTTTTTT
TRBV5-1	-	TRBJ2-3	-	CASSRQQSDTQYF	TGCGCCAGCAGCAGACAGCAATCAGATACGCAGTATTTT
TRBV3-1/TRBV3-2	-	TRBJ2-4	-	CASSQGELAKNIQYF	TGTGCCAGCAGCCAAGGGGAGCTAGCCAAAAACATTCAGTACTTC
TRBV2	-	TRBJ2-3	-	CASSEALGSGYTDTQYF	TGTGCCAGCAGTGAAGCGCTTGGGAGCGGATACACAGATACGCAGTATTTT
TRBV27	-	TRBJ1-2	-	CASSAPNGYTF	TGTGCCAGCTCGGCCCCGAACGGCTACACCTTC
TRBV7-9	-	TRBJ1-2	-	CASSLESHNYGYTF	TGTGCCAGCAGCTTAGAGTCACATAACTATGGCTACACCTTC
TRBV10-3	-	TRBJ1-6	-	CAISIQFTGLGDPLHF	TGTGCCATCAGCATCCAATTTACAGGGTTGGGGGATCCCCTCCACTTT
TRBV10-3	-	TRBJ2-3	-	CAISPGWADTQYF	TGTGCCATCAGTCCCGGGTGGGCAGATACGCAGTATTTT
TRBV7-9	-	TRBJ1-4	-	CASSLRTGVLFF	TGTGCCAGCAGCTTACGTACGGGGGTGCTTTTTTTT
TRBV5-6	-	TRBJ2-7	-	CASSLGRTAYEQYF	TGTGCCAGCAGCTTGGGACGAACTGCCTACGAGCAGTACTTC
TRBV6-2/TRBV6-3	-	TRBJ2-3	TRBD2	CASSYGGGRAADTQYF	TGTGCCAGCAGTTACGGTGGCGGGAGGGCCGCAGATACGCAGTATTTT
TRBV14	-	TRBJ2-2	-	CASSLILGLGTGELFF	TGTGCCAGCAGCCTCATACTAGGATTAGGCACCGGGGAGCTGTTTTTT
TRBV5-4	-	TRBJ1-4	TRBD1	CASSLDRGFSEKLFF	TGTGCCAGCAGCTTGGACAGGGGATTTTCCGAAAAACTGTTTTTT
TRBV19	-	TRBJ2-7	-	CASSIGIGGVHEQYF	TGTGCCAGTAGTATAGGGATCGGAGGGGTCCACGAGCAGTACTTC
TRBV20-1	-	TRBJ2-3	TRBD1	CSASGTGGEDTQYF	TGCAGTGCTAGTGGGACAGGGGGAGAAGATACGCAGTATTTT